These 6 T cell receptor beta chains came from one sample sequenced in a study of T cell responses to AZD1222 COVID-19 vaccine. Profiled with immunoSEQ multiplex PCR; TCRdb holds only in-frame clones, not every one. The data contain about 130,000 clones, roughly 90% of them seen just once; the ten biggest clones take up more than 1%. The sample in question was peripheral blood, obtained 28 days after the second AZD1222 dose. The receptors originated from an adult who received the AZD1222 COVID-19 vaccine.

The gene calls are TRBV5-1 and TRBJ2-5; D possibly corresponds to TRBD1 (5 bases). Trimming shortened V by 4 bases and J by 0 bases, and 13 bases separated the two germline ends. The CDR3 has 15 residues. The V gene's germline CDR1 is SGHRS and CDR2 YFSETQ. The CDR3 reads CASSRDSPYQETQYF. The CDR3 DNA reads TGCGCCAGCAGCCGCGACAGTCCCTACCAAGAGACCCAGTACTTC.

V and J are TRBV10-3 and TRBJ2-7; 10 bases line up with TRBD2. The junction had 3 bases not matched to a gene; V was cut back by 2 bases and J by 2 bases. Germline CDR1 ENHRY, CDR2 SYGVKD. This CDR3 is 15 amino acids long. The CDR3 region has the DNA TGTGCCATCAGTGAGGTCCTAGCGGGAGCCTACGAGCAGTACTTC. Translated, it gives CAISEVLAGAYEQYF.

The table lists this clone with a count of one. The J gene is TRBJ2-5, the V gene TRBV7-3; tentatively, D is TRBD2 (5 bases). This CDR3 comprises 15 residues. The V gene lost 2 bases and the J gene lost 1 base, with 11 bases spanning the gap. CDR1 and CDR2 (germline): SGHTA, FQGTGA. The CDR3 loop is CASSLGAGSQETQYF. The CDR3 bases are TGTGCCAGCAGCTTAGGTGCTGGGAGCCAAGAGACCCAGTACTTC.

The chain is built from TRBV28 and TRBJ1-6, with D possibly TRBD1 on 5 matching bases. The CDR3 is made up of 13 amino acids. Germline-derived CDR1 and CDR2 are MDHEN and SYDVKM. V gave up 5 bases and J gave up 10 bases, with 12 bases separating them. CDR3: CASSLPGSSPLHF. The CDR3 nucleotides are TGTGCCAGCAGTCTCCCAGGGAGCTCACCCCTCCACTTT.

This sequence joins TRBV2 and TRBJ1-1, with 8 bases that match TRBD1. J lost 0 bases, V lost 8 bases, and 2 bases had no gene match. Germline values: CDR1 SNHLY, CDR2 FYNNEI. This CDR3 has 13 amino acids. In DNA, the CDR3 is TGTGCCAGCCGGACAGGGTTGAACACTGAAGCTTTCTTT. It specifies CASRTGLNTEAFF.

V gene TRBV7-9 combines with J gene TRBJ1-1; D remains ambiguous. Germline-derived CDR1 and CDR2 are SEHNR and FQNEAQ (reference sequence). The CDR3 consists of 14 residues. V lost 1 base and J lost 4, with 10 bases in between. This CDR3 reads CASSLGPLGTEAFF. CDR3 nucleotide sequence: TGTGCCAGCAGCTTAGGACCCCTTGGCACTGAAGCTTTCTTT.